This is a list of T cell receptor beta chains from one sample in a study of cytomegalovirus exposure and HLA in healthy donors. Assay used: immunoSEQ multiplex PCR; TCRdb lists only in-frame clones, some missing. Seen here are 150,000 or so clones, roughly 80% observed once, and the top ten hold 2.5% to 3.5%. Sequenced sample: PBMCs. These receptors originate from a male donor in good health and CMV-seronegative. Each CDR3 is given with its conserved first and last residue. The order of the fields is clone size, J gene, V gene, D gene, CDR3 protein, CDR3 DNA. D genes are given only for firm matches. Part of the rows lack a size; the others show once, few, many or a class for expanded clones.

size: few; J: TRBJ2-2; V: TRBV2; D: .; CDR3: CASSEMGGTGELFF; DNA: TGTGCCAGCAGTGAAATGGGGGGCACCGGGGAGCTGTTTTTT
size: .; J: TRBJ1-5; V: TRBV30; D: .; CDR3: CAWSAGGKLGHQPQHF; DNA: TGTGCCTGGAGTGCCGGCGGGAAGCTAGGCCATCAGCCCCAGCATTTT
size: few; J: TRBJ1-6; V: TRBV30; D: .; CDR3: CAWSEGASSYNSPLHF; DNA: TGTGCCTGGAGTGAGGGAGCTAGCTCCTATAATTCACCCCTCCACTTT
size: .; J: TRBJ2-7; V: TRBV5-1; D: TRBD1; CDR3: CASSPNRQGVGGEQYF; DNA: TGCGCCAGCAGTCCTAATCGACAGGGGGTAGGTGGCGAGCAGTACTTC
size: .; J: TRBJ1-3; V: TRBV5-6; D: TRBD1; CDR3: CASSFGTENTIYF; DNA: TGTGCCAGCAGCTTCGGGACAGAAAACACCATATATTTT
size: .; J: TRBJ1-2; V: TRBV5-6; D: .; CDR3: CASSAGYGYTF; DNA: TGTGCCAGCAGCGCAGGGTATGGCTACACCTTC
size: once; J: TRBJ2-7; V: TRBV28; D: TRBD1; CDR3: CASTEPGTGRNEQYF; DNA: TGTGCCAGCACCGAACCCGGGACAGGGCGTAACGAGCAGTACTTC
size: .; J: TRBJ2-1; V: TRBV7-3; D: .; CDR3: CASSTGTYNEQFF; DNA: TGTGCCAGCAGCACCGGGACCTACAATGAGCAGTTCTTC
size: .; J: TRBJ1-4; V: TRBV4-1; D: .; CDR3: CASSLAEREEKLFF; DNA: TGCGCCAGCAGCCTTGCAGAGCGGGAGGAAAAACTGTTTTTT
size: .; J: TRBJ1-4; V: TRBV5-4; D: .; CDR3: CASSKRLGRDEKLFF; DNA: TGTGCCAGCAGCAAACGGCTAGGGAGAGATGAAAAACTGTTTTTT
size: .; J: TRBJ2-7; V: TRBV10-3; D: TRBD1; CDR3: CAISIGQGLSYEQYF; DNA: TGTGCCATCAGTATTGGACAGGGGCTTTCGTACGAGCAGTACTTC
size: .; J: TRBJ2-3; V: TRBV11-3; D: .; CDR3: CASSLGGSTDTQYF; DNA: TGTGCCAGCAGCCTGGGAGGTAGCACAGATACGCAGTATTTT
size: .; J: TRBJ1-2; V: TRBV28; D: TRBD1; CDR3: CASSTDRAAYGYTF; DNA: TGTGCCAGCAGCACCGACAGGGCCGCATATGGCTACACCTTC
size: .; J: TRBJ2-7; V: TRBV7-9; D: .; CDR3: CASSLPGLSYEQYF; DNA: TGTGCCAGCAGCCTGCCGGGTCTCTCCTACGAGCAGTACTTC
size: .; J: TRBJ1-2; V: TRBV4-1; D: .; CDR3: CASSQVINYGYTF; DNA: TGCGCCAGCAGCCAAGTCATTAACTATGGCTACACCTTC
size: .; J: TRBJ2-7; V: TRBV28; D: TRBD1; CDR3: CASNRQGIYEQYF; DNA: TGTGCCAGCAACAGACAGGGGATCTACGAGCAGTACTTC
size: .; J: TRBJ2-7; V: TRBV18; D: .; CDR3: CASSPQGILDGQYF; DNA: TGTGCCAGCTCACCACAGGGGATCCTGGACGGGCAGTACTTC
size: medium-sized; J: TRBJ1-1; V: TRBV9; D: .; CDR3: CASSFSAQEGTEAFF; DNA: TGTGCCAGCAGTTTCTCCGCACAGGAGGGCACTGAAGCTTTCTTT
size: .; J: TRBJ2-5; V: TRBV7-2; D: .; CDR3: CASSTQTGPRETQYF; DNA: TGTGCCAGCAGCACCCAAACAGGGCCCCGAGAGACCCAGTACTTC
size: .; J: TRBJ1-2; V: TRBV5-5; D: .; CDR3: CASSLGASEGDCTF; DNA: TGTGCCAGCAGCTTGGGGGCTAGTGAGGGAGATTGCACCTTC
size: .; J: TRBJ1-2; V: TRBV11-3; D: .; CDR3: CALSGRGLDYGYTF; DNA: TGTGCCCTCTCAGGGCGGGGTTTAGACTATGGCTACACCTTC
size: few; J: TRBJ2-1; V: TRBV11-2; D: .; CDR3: CASSPGREFHEQFF; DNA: TGTGCCAGCAGCCCGGGCCGGGAGTTCCATGAGCAGTTCTTC